This T cell receptor (beta chain) was recorded in a study of T-cell memory formation after mild COVID-19. Study-wide findings and caveats: Contracting CD4+ clones sat mainly in CM and EM; CD8+ in EMRA. Confirmation of SARS-CoV-2 specificity was lacking for second-wave clones peaking day 37.

This CDR3 has 17 residues. J lost 4 bases, V lost 0 bases, and 8 bases had no gene match. Per the germline V gene, CDR1 is LGHNA and CDR2 is YNFKEQ. In regard to this clonotype: Its antigen is undetermined.

TCRdb ran MiXCR on the 5' RACE reads and lists one entry per CDR3 protein. The sample has a few hundred thousand distinct CDR3 sequences; more than 20% are singletons. The origin of this receptor is an adult woman who had mild COVID-19 (a few samples of this study predate the infection). Cell type and time point are not known. This sequence joins TRBV4-2 and TRBJ2-5; 10 bases align to TRBD2. The sample taken for sequencing was PBMCs or a T cell subset sorted from them (not recorded which). The CDR3 sequence is CASSQEGTSVSGETQYF. CDR3 coding DNA: TGTGCCAGCAGCCAAGAGGGGACTAGCGTGAGTGGAGAGACCCAGTACTTC.